These T cell receptor beta chains were read from a single sample in a study of T-cell memory formation after mild COVID-19. TCRdb used MiXCR to reprocess the 5' RACE reads, holding one entry per CDR3 protein. The table has about 29,000 distinct CDR3 sequences, approximately 12% seen once. Sequenced: PBMCs or a T cell subset sorted from them (not recorded which). All receptors come from an adult woman who had mild COVID-19 (a few samples of this study predate the infection). Cell type and time point are not known. Both conserved end residues are part of each CDR3. A D gene is named only where the DNA matches it firmly. Not every row has a clone size; where given, it reads once, few, many or a size class.

clone size	V gene	D gene	J gene	CDR3 protein	CDR3 DNA
many	TRBV4-2	NA	TRBJ2-1	CASSQEVGGSYNEQFF	TGTGCCAGCAGCCAAGAGGTAGGGGGCTCCTACAATGAGCAGTTCTTC
many	TRBV20-1	NA	TRBJ2-3	CSAPIPITNTDTQYF	TGCAGTGCCCCCATTCCAATTACTAACACAGATACGCAGTATTTT
many	TRBV25-1	NA	TRBJ2-1	CASKQQGAVNEQFF	TGTGCCAGCAAGCAGCAGGGAGCGGTCAATGAGCAGTTCTTC
many	TRBV7-8	NA	TRBJ2-3	CASSALPAGTDTQYF	TGTGCCAGCTCCGCCCTTCCAGCGGGCACAGATACGCAGTATTTT
many	TRBV20-1	TRBD1	TRBJ2-1	CSERRQGGNEQFF	TGCAGCGAGAGGAGACAGGGTGGGAATGAGCAGTTCTTC
many	TRBV6-1	NA	TRBJ2-7	CACWTGAGGSYEQYF	TGTGCCTGCTGGACGGGGGCAGGGGGCTCCTACGAGCAGTACTTC
NA	TRBV5-1	NA	TRBJ1-2	CASSPAQTGRYGYTF	TGCGCCAGCAGCCCCGCTCAGACAGGACGCTATGGCTACACCTTC
many	TRBV7-3	NA	TRBJ2-3	CASSQLTDTQYF	TGTGCCAGCAGTCAGCTGACAGATACGCAGTATTTT
many	TRBV5-5	TRBD2	TRBJ2-1	CASSLSGLAGGGARNEQFF	TGTGCCAGCAGCTTGTCGGGCTTGGCGGGCGGGGGGGCAAGGAATGAGCAGTTCTTC
medium-sized	TRBV10-3	NA	TRBJ2-5	CAISETTTQYF	TGTGCCATCAGTGAAACTACAACCCAGTACTTC
many	TRBV12-3/TRBV12-4	NA	TRBJ2-3	CASSFSSESTDTQYF	TGTGCCAGCAGTTTTAGTAGTGAGAGTACAGATACGCAGTATTTT
many	TRBV12-3/TRBV12-4	TRBD1	TRBJ2-3	CASSLKGQGAILVDTQYF	TGTGCCAGCAGTTTAAAAGGGCAGGGGGCCATTTTAGTAGATACGCAGTATTTT
many	TRBV7-2	NA	TRBJ2-2	CASSSEMGWAGELFF	TGTGCCAGCAGCTCAGAGATGGGTTGGGCCGGGGAGCTGTTTTTT
few	TRBV2	NA	TRBJ1-5	CASSDRAYSNQPQHF	TGTGCCAGCAGTGACAGGGCCTATAGCAATCAGCCCCAGCATTTT
many	TRBV30	TRBD2	TRBJ2-1	CAWSILAGLAEQFF	TGTGCCTGGAGTATCCTAGCGGGGTTGGCTGAGCAGTTCTTC
many	TRBV27	NA	TRBJ1-1	CASSGIYRGTEAFF	TGTGCCAGCAGTGGCATCTACCGGGGAACTGAAGCTTTCTTT
many	TRBV7-2	TRBD2	TRBJ2-3	CASSLVSGGPPDTQYF	TGTGCCAGCAGCTTAGTGTCGGGAGGGCCCCCAGATACGCAGTATTTT
many	TRBV12-5	TRBD1	TRBJ1-1	CASGDRVNTEAFF	TGTGCTAGTGGGGACAGGGTGAACACTGAAGCTTTCTTT
many	TRBV29-1	NA	TRBJ2-7	CSVERSGKQYF	TGCAGCGTTGAACGGTCAGGCAAGCAGTACTTC
many	TRBV2	NA	TRBJ1-2	CASREPRNYGYTF	TGTGCCAGCAGGGAGCCCCGTAACTATGGCTACACCTTC
many	TRBV7-3	NA	TRBJ1-1	CASSLTRLGPDTEAFF	TGTGCCAGCAGCTTAACGAGGCTGGGGCCGGACACTGAAGCTTTCTTT
medium-sized	TRBV4-1	NA	TRBJ1-2	CASSQDMEGYTF	TGCGCCAGCAGCCAAGATATGGAGGGCTACACCTTC
NA	TRBV6-1	NA	TRBJ2-1	CASSEVGGSYNEQFF	TGTGCCAGCAGTGAGGTGGGGGGATCCTACAATGAGCAGTTCTTC
medium-sized	TRBV12-3/TRBV12-4	NA	TRBJ2-2	CASSFGSGELFF	TGTGCCAGCAGTTTCGGTTCCGGGGAGCTGTTTTTT
many	TRBV20-1	NA	TRBJ2-1	CSASWSGRPSYNEQFF	TGCAGTGCTAGCTGGTCCGGCCGACCTTCCTACAATGAGCAGTTCTTC
many	TRBV20-1	TRBD2	TRBJ2-3	CSARDLVQREMGPTDTQYF	TGCAGTGCTAGAGATCTGGTCCAGCGGGAGATGGGGCCCACAGATACGCAGTATTTT
many	TRBV20-1	NA	TRBJ1-5	CSAIWRPGYSNQPQHF	TGCAGTGCTATATGGCGGCCTGGATATAGCAATCAGCCCCAGCATTTT
many	TRBV15	NA	TRBJ1-1	CATSRVSGREAFF	TGTGCCACCAGCAGAGTGTCGGGTCGTGAAGCTTTCTTT
NA	TRBV6-5	NA	TRBJ2-1	CASSYSWRVASYNEQFF	TGTGCCAGCAGTTACTCTTGGAGGGTAGCTTCCTACAATGAGCAGTTCTTC
many	TRBV5-4	NA	TRBJ2-4	CASSLDGTLAKNIQYF	TGTGCCAGCAGCTTGGACGGAACCCTAGCCAAAAACATTCAGTACTTC
many	TRBV12-3/TRBV12-4	TRBD1	TRBJ2-5	CASSLVSGQGTAQYF	TGTGCCAGCAGTTTAGTTTCAGGACAGGGAACGGCCCAGTACTTC
many	TRBV7-7	NA	TRBJ2-2	CASSPMNTGELFF	TGTGCTAGCAGCCCTATGAACACCGGGGAGCTGTTTTTT
many	TRBV4-1	TRBD2	TRBJ2-2	CASSPFGGGPSTGELFF	TGCGCCAGCAGCCCCTTTGGCGGGGGGCCTTCCACCGGGGAGCTGTTTTTT
many	TRBV18	TRBD1	TRBJ2-6	CASSPRTGGGSGANVLTF	TGTGCCAGCTCACCACGGACAGGGGGCGGCTCTGGGGCCAACGTCCTGACTTTC
many	TRBV20-1	TRBD1	TRBJ1-1	CSARSDRASTEAFF	TGCAGTGCTAGATCGGACAGGGCCTCTACTGAAGCTTTCTTT
many	TRBV18	NA	TRBJ1-6	CASNVEYNSPLHF	TGTGCCAGCAACGTCGAGTATAATTCACCCCTCCACTTT
many	TRBV24-1	NA	TRBJ1-3	CATSDSGTVSGNTIYF	TGTGCCACCAGTGACTCCGGGACGGTTTCTGGAAACACCATATATTTT
many	TRBV29-1	TRBD1	TRBJ1-2	CSVGRTGATRGYTF	TGCAGCGTTGGAAGGACAGGGGCTACTCGGGGCTACACCTTC
NA	TRBV6-2/TRBV6-3	NA	TRBJ2-1	CASSRTSNEQFF	TGTGCCAGCAGCCGAACCTCCAATGAGCAGTTCTTC
many	TRBV20-1	NA	TRBJ2-3	CSARVLAADTQYF	TGCAGTGCTAGAGTACTGGCTGCAGATACGCAGTATTTT
many	TRBV6-2/TRBV6-3	NA	TRBJ1-5	CASSYSVDSQPQHF	TGTGCCAGCAGTTATTCCGTGGATAGTCAGCCCCAGCATTTT
many	TRBV6-5	NA	TRBJ2-5	CASSYEEVGTQYF	TGTGCCAGCAGTTACGAGGAGGTCGGGACCCAGTACTTC
many	TRBV7-2	NA	TRBJ2-7	CASSTRQGPPYEQYF	TGTGCCAGCAGTACTAGGCAGGGCCCCCCTTACGAGCAGTACTTC
many	TRBV6-1	TRBD2	TRBJ2-1	CASSEHLLAGGSNEQFF	TGTGCCAGCAGTGAACACCTCCTAGCGGGAGGTTCCAATGAGCAGTTCTTC
many	TRBV3-1	TRBD2	TRBJ2-2	CASSQDVVAGHTNTGELFF	TGTGCCAGCAGCCAAGACGTAGTAGCGGGACATACGAACACCGGGGAGCTGTTTTTT
many	TRBV20-1	NA	TRBJ1-2	CSARDRGYYGYTF	TGCAGTGCTAGAGATAGGGGCTACTATGGCTACACCTTC
many	TRBV29-1	NA	TRBJ2-2	CSVWSDSEFANTGELFF	TGCAGCGTTTGGTCCGATTCGGAGTTCGCGAACACCGGGGAGCTGTTTTTT
many	TRBV5-6	NA	TRBJ1-3	CASSLVGDGNTIYF	TGTGCCAGCAGCTTGGTGGGGGATGGAAACACCATATATTTT
many	TRBV20-1	NA	TRBJ2-1	CSARAPGDPTYNEQFF	TGCAGTGCTAGAGCCCCCGGAGACCCAACCTACAATGAGCAGTTCTTC
many	TRBV3-1	TRBD1	TRBJ2-7	CASSRKAGTGGYEQYF	TGTGCCAGCAGCCGCAAGGCCGGGACAGGAGGTTACGAGCAGTACTTC
many	TRBV12-3/TRBV12-4	TRBD1	TRBJ1-6	CASSFPSTGEDSPLHF	TGTGCCAGCAGTTTTCCCTCGACAGGGGAGGATTCACCCCTCCACTTT
many	TRBV20-1	TRBD1	TRBJ1-2	CSARPAPSGGVGYGYTF	TGCAGTGCGCGCCCCGCGCCCTCAGGGGGCGTCGGCTATGGCTACACCTTC
many	TRBV5-1	NA	TRBJ2-2	CASSLEVIGELFF	TGCGCCAGCAGCTTGGAAGTTATCGGGGAGCTGTTTTTT
many	TRBV7-2	NA	TRBJ1-5	CASKGDHQPQHF	TGTGCCAGCAAAGGGGACCATCAGCCCCAGCATTTT
many	TRBV29-1	TRBD2	TRBJ2-2	CSVESGGANTGELFF	TGCAGCGTTGAATCGGGGGGAGCGAACACCGGGGAGCTGTTTTTT